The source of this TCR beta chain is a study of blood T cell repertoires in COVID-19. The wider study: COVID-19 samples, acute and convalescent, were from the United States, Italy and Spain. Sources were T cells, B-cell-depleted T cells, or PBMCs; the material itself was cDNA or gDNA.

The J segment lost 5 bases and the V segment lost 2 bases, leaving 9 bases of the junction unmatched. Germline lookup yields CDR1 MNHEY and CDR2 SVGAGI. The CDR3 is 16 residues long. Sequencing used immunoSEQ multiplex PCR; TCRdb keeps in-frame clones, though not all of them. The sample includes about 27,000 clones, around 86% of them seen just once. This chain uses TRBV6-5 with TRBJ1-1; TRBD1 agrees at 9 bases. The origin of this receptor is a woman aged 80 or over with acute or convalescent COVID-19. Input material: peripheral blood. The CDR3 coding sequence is TGTGCCAGCAGTTACGGTACAGGGGGCGCGGATACTGAAGCTTTCTTT. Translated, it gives CASSYGTGGADTEAFF.